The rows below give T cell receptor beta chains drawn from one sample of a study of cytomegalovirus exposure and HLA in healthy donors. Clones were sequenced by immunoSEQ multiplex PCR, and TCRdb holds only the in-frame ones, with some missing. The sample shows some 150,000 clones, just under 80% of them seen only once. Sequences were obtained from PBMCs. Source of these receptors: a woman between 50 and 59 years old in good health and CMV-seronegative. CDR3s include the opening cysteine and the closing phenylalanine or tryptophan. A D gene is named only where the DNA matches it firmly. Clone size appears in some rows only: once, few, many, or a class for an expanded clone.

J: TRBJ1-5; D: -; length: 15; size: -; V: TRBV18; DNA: TGTGCCAGCTCACCACCGGGTACAGGCAATCAGCCCCAGCATTTT; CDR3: CASSPPGTGNQPQHF
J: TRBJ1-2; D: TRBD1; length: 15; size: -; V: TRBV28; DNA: TGTGCCAGCAGTTTGAGGGCAGGGGGGCTCTATGGCTACACCTTC; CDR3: CASSLRAGGLYGYTF
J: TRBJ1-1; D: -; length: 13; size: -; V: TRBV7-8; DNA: TGTGCCAGCAGCATCACAAGAAACACTGAAGCTTTCTTT; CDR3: CASSITRNTEAFF
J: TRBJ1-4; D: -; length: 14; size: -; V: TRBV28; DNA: TGTGCCAGCAGGCCATCTGGGCCTCGTGAAAAACTGTTTTTT; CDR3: CASRPSGPREKLFF
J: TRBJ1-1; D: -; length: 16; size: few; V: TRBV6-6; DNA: TGTGCCAGCAGTTACGGGGCCCAGGGAATAAGGACTGAAGCTTTCTTT; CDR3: CASSYGAQGIRTEAFF
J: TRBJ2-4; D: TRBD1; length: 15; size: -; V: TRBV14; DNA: TGTGCCAGCAGCCTTACGGTGGACAGGGAAAACATTCAGTACTTC; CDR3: CASSLTVDRENIQYF
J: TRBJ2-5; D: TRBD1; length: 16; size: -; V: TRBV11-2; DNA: TGTGCCAGCAGCTTACTACAACAGGGGGCCGGGGAGACCCAGTACTTC; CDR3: CASSLLQQGAGETQYF
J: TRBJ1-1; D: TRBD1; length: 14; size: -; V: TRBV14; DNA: TGTGCCAGCAGCCTTGGGACAGATAACACTGAAGCTTTCTTT; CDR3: CASSLGTDNTEAFF
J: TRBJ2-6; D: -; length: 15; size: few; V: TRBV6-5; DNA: TGTGCCAGCACCACAGGAATCTCTGGGGCCAACGTCCTGACTTTC; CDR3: CASTTGISGANVLTF
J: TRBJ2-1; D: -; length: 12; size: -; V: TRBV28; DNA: TGTGCCAGCTCCTACTCCTACAATGAGCAGTTCTTC; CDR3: CASSYSYNEQFF
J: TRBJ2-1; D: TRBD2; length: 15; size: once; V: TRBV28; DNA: TGTGCCAGCAGTACAGCGGGGGGGCTTATGCATGAGCAGTTCTTC; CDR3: CASSTAGGLMHEQFF
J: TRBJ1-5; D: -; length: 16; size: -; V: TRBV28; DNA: TGTGCCAGCAGTTTCAAGACAGGAAAGGGCAATCAGCCCCAGCATTTT; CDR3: CASSFKTGKGNQPQHF
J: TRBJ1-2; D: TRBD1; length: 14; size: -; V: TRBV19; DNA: TGTGCCACGGGACAGCCATCCACTAACTATGGCTACACCTTC; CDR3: CATGQPSTNYGYTF
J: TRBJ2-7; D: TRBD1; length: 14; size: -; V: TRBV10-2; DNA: TGCGCCAGCAGACAGACAGGGGGTAGGTACGAGCAGTACTTC; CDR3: CASRQTGGRYEQYF
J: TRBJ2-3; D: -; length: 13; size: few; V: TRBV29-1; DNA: TGCAGCGTTGGTCACAGGCTCACAGATACGCAGTATTTT; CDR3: CSVGHRLTDTQYF
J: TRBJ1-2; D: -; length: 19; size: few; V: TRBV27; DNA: TGTGCCAGCAGTTTCGGGTCCTCCGGGTGGGGCGCAAGGGACTATGGCTACACCTTC; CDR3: CASSFGSSGWGARDYGYTF
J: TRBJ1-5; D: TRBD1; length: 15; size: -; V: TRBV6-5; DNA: TGTGCCAGCAGCTACACGGACAGGTCCACGGAGCCCCAGCATTTT; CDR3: CASSYTDRSTEPQHF
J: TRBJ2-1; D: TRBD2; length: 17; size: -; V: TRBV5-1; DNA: TGCGCCAGCAGCTTGGTCCATAGCGGGAACTCCTACAATGAGCAGTTCTTC; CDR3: CASSLVHSGNSYNEQFF
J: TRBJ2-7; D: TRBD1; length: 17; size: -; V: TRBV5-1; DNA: TGCGCCAGCAGCTTAGAGGGTTTCGGGACAGGGCAAAACGAGCAGTACTTC; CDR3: CASSLEGFGTGQNEQYF
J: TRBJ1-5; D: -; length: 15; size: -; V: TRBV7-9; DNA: TGTGCCAGCAGCTTACAGGACACTTCAGATCAGCCCCAGCATTTT; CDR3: CASSLQDTSDQPQHF
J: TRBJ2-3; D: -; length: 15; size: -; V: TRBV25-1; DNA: TGTGCCAGCAGTGGCCAACAGGTGGGGGGAGATACGCAGTATTTT; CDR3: CASSGQQVGGDTQYF
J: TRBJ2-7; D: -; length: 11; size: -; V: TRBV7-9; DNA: TGTGCCAGCAGCGATACATACGAGCAGTACTTC; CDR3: CASSDTYEQYF
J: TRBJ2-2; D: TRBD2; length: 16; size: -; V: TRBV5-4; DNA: TGTGCCAGCAGCTTGGGGCGGGGGGGGAACACCGGGGAGCTGTTTTTT; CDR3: CASSLGRGGNTGELFF
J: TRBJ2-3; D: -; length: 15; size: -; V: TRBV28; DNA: TGTGCCAGCAGTTTAGTTGGGCAGAACACAGATACGCAGTATTTT; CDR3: CASSLVGQNTDTQYF
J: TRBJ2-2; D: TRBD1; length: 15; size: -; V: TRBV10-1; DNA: TGCGCCAGCAGTGAGGGGACAGGGGAGGCCGGGGAGCTGTTTTTT; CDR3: CASSEGTGEAGELFF
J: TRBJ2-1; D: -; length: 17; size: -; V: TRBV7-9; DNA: TGTGCCAGCAGTCTAAGCGACGGACTAGGGAGGGGGAATGAGCAGTTCTTC; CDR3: CASSLSDGLGRGNEQFF
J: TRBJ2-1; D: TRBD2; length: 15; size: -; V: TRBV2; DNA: TGTGCCAGCAGCCGACTAGCGGGAGCTATGGATGAGCAGTTCTTC; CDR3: CASSRLAGAMDEQFF
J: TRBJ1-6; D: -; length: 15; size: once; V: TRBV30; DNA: TGTGCCTGGAGTGACCCGAGGAGGTTTGAGTCACCCCTCCACTTT; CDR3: CAWSDPRRFESPLHF
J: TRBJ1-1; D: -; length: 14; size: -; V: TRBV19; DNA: TGTGCCAGTCTATACTCCAAGAGAGTCACTGAAGCTTTCTTT; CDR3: CASLYSKRVTEAFF
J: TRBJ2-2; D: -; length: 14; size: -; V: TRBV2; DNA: TGTGCCAGCAGAGCCAGCCGTAGCCCCGGGGAGCTGTTTTTT; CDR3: CASRASRSPGELFF
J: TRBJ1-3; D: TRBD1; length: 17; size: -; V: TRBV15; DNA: TGTGCCACCAGCAGAGTTTCCGGGACAGGGATCGGAAACACCATATATTTT; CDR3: CATSRVSGTGIGNTIYF
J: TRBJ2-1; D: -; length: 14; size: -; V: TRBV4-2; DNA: TGTGCCAGCAGCCTCAGGGGGGTCAACAATGAGCAGTTCTTC; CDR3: CASSLRGVNNEQFF
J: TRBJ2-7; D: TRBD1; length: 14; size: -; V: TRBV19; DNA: TGTGCCAGTAGTACCGGGACAGGCTCCTACGAGCAGTACTTC; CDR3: CASSTGTGSYEQYF
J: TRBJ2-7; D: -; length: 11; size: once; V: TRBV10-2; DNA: TGCGCCACCCAACAGGGAACCGAGCAGTACTTC; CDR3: CATQQGTEQYF
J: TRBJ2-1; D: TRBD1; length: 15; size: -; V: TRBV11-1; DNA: TGTGCCAGCAGCTTAGGGACAGGGACCTACAATGAGCAGTTCTTC; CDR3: CASSLGTGTYNEQFF
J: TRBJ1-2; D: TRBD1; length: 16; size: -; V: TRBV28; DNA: TGTGCCAGCAGTTCCGATTTAGGACAGGGGGCTTATGGCTACACCTTC; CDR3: CASSSDLGQGAYGYTF
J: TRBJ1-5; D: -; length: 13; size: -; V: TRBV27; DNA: TGTGCCAGCAGTTGGACAGCCAATCAGCCCCAGCATTTT; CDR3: CASSWTANQPQHF
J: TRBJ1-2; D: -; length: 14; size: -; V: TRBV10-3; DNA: TGTGCCATCAGTGAGATGGCAGGGAACTATGGCTACACCTTC; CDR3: CAISEMAGNYGYTF
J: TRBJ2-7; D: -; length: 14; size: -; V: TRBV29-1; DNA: TGCAGCGCCAGGGCGGGGCAGGGAACCTACGAGCAGTACTTC; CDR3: CSARAGQGTYEQYF
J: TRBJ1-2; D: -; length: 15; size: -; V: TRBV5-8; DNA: TGTGCCAGCAGCCGGGGGGGGGTCGCTAACTATGGCTACACCTTC; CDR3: CASSRGGVANYGYTF
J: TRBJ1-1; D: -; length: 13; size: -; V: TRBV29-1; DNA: TGCAGCGGACGACAAAACGGAGGAACTGAAGCTTTCTTT; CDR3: CSGRQNGGTEAFF
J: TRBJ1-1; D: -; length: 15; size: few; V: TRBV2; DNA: TGTGCCAGCAGCGGACACGGCGCCCCGGGTACTGAAGCTTTCTTT; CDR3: CASSGHGAPGTEAFF
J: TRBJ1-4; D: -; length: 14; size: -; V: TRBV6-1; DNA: TGTGCCAGCTTACCCGGACAGTTTAATGAAAAACTGTTTTTT; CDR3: CASLPGQFNEKLFF
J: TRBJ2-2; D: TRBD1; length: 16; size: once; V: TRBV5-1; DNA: TGCGCCAGCAGCCCCGGGACAGGGGGCTGGATCGGGGAGCTGTTTTTT; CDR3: CASSPGTGGWIGELFF
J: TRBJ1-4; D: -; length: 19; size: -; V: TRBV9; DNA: TGTGCCAGCAGCGAAGTAGCGCCAGGGCAGGGGAAGGGGAGCGAAAAACTGTTTTTT; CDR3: CASSEVAPGQGKGSEKLFF
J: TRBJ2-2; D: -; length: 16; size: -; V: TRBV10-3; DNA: TGTGCCATCAGTGAAGGGGAAGGTCGCGGCACCGGGGAGCTGTTTTTT; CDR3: CAISEGEGRGTGELFF
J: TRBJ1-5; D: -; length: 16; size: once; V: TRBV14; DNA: TGTGCCAGCAGCCAAGATTATCAGGGAACGAATCAGCCCCAGCATTTT; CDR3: CASSQDYQGTNQPQHF
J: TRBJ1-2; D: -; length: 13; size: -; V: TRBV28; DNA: TGTGCCAGCAGTTTAGGGGGGTGGTATGGCTACACCTTC; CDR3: CASSLGGWYGYTF
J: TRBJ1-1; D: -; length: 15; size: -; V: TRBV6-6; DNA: TGTGCCAGCAGTTACATGGTAGGGGCGAACACTGAAGCTTTCTTT; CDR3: CASSYMVGANTEAFF
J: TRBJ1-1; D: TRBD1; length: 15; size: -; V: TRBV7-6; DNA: TGTGCCAGCAGCTTATTCCAGGGGGCGGGGACTGAAGCTTTCTTC; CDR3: CASSLFQGAGTEAFF
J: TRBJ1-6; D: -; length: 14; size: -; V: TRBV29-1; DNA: TGCAGCGTCGCGGACACCTCCTATAATTCACCCCTCCACTTT; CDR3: CSVADTSYNSPLHF
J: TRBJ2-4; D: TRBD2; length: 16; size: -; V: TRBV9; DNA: TGTGCCAGCAGCGGTAGGGAGGGCGAAGCCAAAAACATTCAGTACTTC; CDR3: CASSGREGEAKNIQYF
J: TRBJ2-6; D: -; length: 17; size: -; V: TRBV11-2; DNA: TGTGCCAGCAGCTTAGCCGGAGGGAAATCTGGGGCCAACGTCCTGACTTTC; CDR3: CASSLAGGKSGANVLTF
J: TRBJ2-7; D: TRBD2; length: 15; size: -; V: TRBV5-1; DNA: TGCGCCAGCAGCCCGTCGACTAGCGGAGGCTACGAGCAGTACTTC; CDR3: CASSPSTSGGYEQYF